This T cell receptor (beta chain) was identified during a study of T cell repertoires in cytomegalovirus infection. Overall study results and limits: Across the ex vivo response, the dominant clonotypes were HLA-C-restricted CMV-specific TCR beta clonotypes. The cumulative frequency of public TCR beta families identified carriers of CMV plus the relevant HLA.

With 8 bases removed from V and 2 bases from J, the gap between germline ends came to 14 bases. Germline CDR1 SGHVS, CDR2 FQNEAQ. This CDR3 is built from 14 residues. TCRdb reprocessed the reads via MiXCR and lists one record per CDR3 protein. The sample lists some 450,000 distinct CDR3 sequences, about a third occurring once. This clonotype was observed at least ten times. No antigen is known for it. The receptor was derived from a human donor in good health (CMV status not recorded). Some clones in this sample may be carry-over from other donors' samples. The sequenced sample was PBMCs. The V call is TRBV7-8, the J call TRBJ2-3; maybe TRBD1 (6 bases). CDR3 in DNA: TGTGCCAGCGGACAGAACTACCCCACAGATACGCAGTATTTT. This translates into CASGQNYPTDTQYF.